The TCR beta chain described here comes from a study of blood T cell repertoires in COVID-19. About the study: The study drew acute and convalescent COVID-19 samples from the United States, Italy and Spain.

As originally analysed: Amplification of reference gene primers was used by the study to estimate nucleated cell counts. Profiled with immunoSEQ multiplex PCR; TCRdb holds only in-frame clones, not every one. That table furnishes V, J and clone size, whereas the DNA furnished D and trimming. The sample includes about 87,000 clones, roughly 86% seen only once; the top ten take under 6%. There are 13 residues in the CDR3. The germline V and J ends were trimmed by 3 bases and 4 bases, with 7 bases remaining between them. The V and J genes are TRBV12-3 or TRBV12-4 and TRBJ1-5; D is uncertain. This TCR derives from a man in his forties with acute or convalescent COVID-19. The sequenced material came from peripheral blood. This CDR3 reads CASSFSPNQPQHF. The CDR3 nucleotides read TGTGCCAGCAGTTTTTCCCCAAATCAGCCCCAGCATTTT.